This TCR beta chain was sequenced in a study of CD8 T cells in ankylosing spondylitis. Points from the study as a whole: A CD8+ phenotype characterized the disease-linked clones, which were relatively rare in peripheral blood. Matched ankylosing spondylitis synovial fluid reportedly showed significant enrichment of disease-linked clones. Characteristic, it appeared, of ankylosing spondylitis blood was a TCR beta motif of several highly homologous variants. Some motif variants had been reported before (in reactive arthritis synovial fluid and blood).

This clonotype has only a few counts. Its antigen is as yet unknown. It was by quantitative 5'-RACE with molecular barcodes that TCR beta libraries were made. TCRdb ran MiXCR on the 5' RACE reads and lists one entry per CDR3 protein. Counted here are a few hundred thousand distinct CDR3 sequences, 8% occurring once; the ten biggest clones make up roughly 14%. V lost 4 bases and J 2 bases, leaving 13 bases between the germline ends. The CDR3 length is 15 residues. The chain carries TRBV12-3 or TRBV12-4 and TRBJ2-3, with D hard to call. The material sequenced was blood, either unsorted or a sorted T cell fraction (not recorded which). This clonotype was obtained from a male donor with ankylosing spondylitis. The CDR3 DNA reads as TGTGCCAGCAGTTATTCGGGTTCGGACACAGATACGCAGTATTTT. Translated: CASSYSGSDTDTQYF.